One sample yielded the 3 T cell receptor beta chains listed below, sequenced in a study of T cell responses to AZD1222 COVID-19 vaccine. The method was immunoSEQ multiplex PCR; TCRdb's version includes in-frame clones alone and lacks a portion of them. The data show 82,000 or so clones, around nine tenths seen once. The source was peripheral blood, collected on day 0 of AZD1222 vaccination. The origin of the receptors is an adult in good health.

V is TRBV7-6 and J is TRBJ2-1, with 7 bases fitting TRBD2. The CDR3 spans 11 residues. Germline V gene data show CDR1 as SGHVS and CDR2 as FNYEAQ. V gave up 5 bases and J gave up 14 bases; unmatched junction bases: 6. The CDR3 DNA reads TGTGCCAGCAGCGGGGGGGGTCGGGAGTTCTTC. Encoded protein: CASSGGGREFF.

The genes are TRBV5-5 and TRBJ1-3; D is undetermined. This CDR3 comprises 18 residues. From germline, CDR1 is SGHKS and CDR2 YYEKEE (reference sequence). Deletions cut 0 bases from V and 0 bases from J, with 16 bases between. Written as DNA, the CDR3 is TGTGCCAGCAGCTTGGTCACCCAGGCCTTACACTCTGGAAACACCATATATTTT. Encoded protein: CASSLVTQALHSGNTIYF.

This chain uses TRBV7-6 with TRBJ2-2, with 10 bases matching TRBD1. The ends lost 2 bases at V and 5 bases at J; junction bases unmatched: 5. The CDR3 extends over 16 amino acids. Germline-derived CDR1 and CDR2 are SGHVS and FNYEAQ. The CDR3 region is CASSLRGGQGTGELFF. The DNA for the CDR3 is TGTGCCAGCAGCTTAAGAGGGGGACAGGGGACCGGGGAGCTGTTTTTT.